This T cell receptor (beta chain) stems from a study of cytomegalovirus exposure and HLA in healthy donors. Study outcomes and limitations: Among TCR beta chains, those listed as cytomegalovirus-associated numbered about 160.

Though nominally healthy at sampling, donors likely had unrecorded immune exposures. PCR primers comprised 60 Vbeta and 13 Jbeta primers. Sequenced by immunoSEQ multiplex PCR; TCRdb stores in-frame clones only, minus some. Of about 160,000 clones in the sample, 76% were seen once. About this clone: Its antigen remains unknown.

The germline CDR1 and CDR2 sequences are SGHTA and FQGNSA. This CDR3 has 14 residues. V gave up 6 bases and J gave up 4 bases, with 13 bases separating them. V and J are TRBV7-2 and TRBJ1-5; TRBD1 might be the D (5 bases). Sample: PBMCs. The receptor comes from a man aged 55 to 70 in good health and CMV-seronegative. CDR3 bases: TGTGCCAGCAGTTGGAGGGAGGGGAATCAGCCCCAGCATTTT. Residues: CASSWREGNQPQHF.